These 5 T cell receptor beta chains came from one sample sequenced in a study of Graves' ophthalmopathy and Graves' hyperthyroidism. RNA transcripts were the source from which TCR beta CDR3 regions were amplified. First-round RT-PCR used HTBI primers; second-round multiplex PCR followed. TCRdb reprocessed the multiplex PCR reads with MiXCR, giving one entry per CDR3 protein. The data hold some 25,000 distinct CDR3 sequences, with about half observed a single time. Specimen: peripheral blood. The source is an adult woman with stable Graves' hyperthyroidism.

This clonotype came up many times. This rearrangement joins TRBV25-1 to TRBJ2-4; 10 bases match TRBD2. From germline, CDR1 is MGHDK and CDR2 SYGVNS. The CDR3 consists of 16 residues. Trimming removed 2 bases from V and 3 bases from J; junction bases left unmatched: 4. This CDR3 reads CASSERTSGNKNIQYF. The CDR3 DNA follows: TGTGCCAGCAGTGAAAGAACTAGCGGGAACAAAAACATTCAGTACTTC.

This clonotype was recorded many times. The CDR3, as DNA: TGTGCCAGCAGTTTTTACAGGGGCGCAGAAAAACTGTTTTTT. Translating gives CASSFYRGAEKLFF. The chain employs TRBV28 and TRBJ1-4, with 7 bases matching TRBD1. Trimming took 3 bases from V and 8 from J; bases not matched to a gene: 6. In germline, CDR1 is MDHEN, CDR2 SYDVKM. There are 14 residues in the CDR3.

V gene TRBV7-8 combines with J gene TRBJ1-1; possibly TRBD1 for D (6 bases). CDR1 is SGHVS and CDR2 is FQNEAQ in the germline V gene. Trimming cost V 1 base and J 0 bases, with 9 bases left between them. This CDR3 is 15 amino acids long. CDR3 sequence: CASSLGGAMNTEAFF. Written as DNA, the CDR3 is TGTGCCAGCAGCTTAGGGGGGGCGATGAACACTGAAGCTTTCTTT.

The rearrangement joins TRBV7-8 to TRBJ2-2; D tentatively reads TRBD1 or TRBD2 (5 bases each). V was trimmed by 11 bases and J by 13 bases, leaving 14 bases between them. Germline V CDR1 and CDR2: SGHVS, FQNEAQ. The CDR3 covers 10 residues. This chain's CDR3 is CARDAGWLFF. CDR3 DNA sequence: TGTGCCCGGGACGCCGGGTGGCTGTTTTTT.

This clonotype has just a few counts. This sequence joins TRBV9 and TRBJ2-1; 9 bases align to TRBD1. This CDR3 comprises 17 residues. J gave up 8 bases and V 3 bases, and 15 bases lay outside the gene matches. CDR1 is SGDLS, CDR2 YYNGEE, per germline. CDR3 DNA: TGTGCCAGCAGCGGAGCAATCGGACAGGGGTCAGACGATGAGCAGTTCTTC. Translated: CASSGAIGQGSDDEQFF.